This T cell receptor (beta chain) was profiled in a study of T cell responses to AZD1222 COVID-19 vaccine. The J segment lost 5 bases and the V segment lost 3 bases, leaving 7 bases of the junction unmatched. CDR1 is SGHVS and CDR2 is FQNEAQ in the germline V gene. The CDR3 spans 15 residues. TCRdb's copy holds only in-frame clones and misses some; the assay was immunoSEQ multiplex PCR. The sample carries 90,000 to 95,000 clones, roughly 90% recorded once. The sample holds a few counts of this clone. This material consisted of peripheral blood, taken 28 days after the second AZD1222 dose. V and J are TRBV7-8 and TRBJ2-5; 9 bases map to TRBD1. This TCR was sampled from an adult who received the AZD1222 COVID-19 vaccine. For the CDR3, the DNA is TGTGCCAGCAGCTTCACAGGGGGCAGGGGGGAGACCCAGTACTTC. Protein: CASSFTGGRGETQYF. Variable domain in full (rest from reference TRBV7-8 and TRBJ2-5): GAGVSQSPRYKVAKRGQDVALRCDPISGHVSLFWYQQALGQGPEFLTYFQNEAQLDKSGLPSDRFFAERPEGSVSTLKIQRTQQEDSAVYLCASSFTGGRGETQYFGPGTRLLVL.